A selection of T cell receptor beta chains follows, all from one sample in a study of control samples from healthy donors and cancer patients. Assay used: immunoSEQ multiplex PCR; TCRdb lists only in-frame clones, some missing. The sample carries over 150,000 clones, 90% to 95% recorded once. Material: PBMCs. All receptors come from a man aged 60 to 75 with colorectal cancer. The CDR3 runs from the conserved cysteine through the conserved F or W. The D gene is left open where the match is weak. The listing skips clone size in some rows; elsewhere it reads once, few, many or a size class.

>.|TRBJ2-5|TRBD2|TRBV5-4
CASSLKTSGGPETQYF
TGTGCCAGCAGCCTCAAGACTAGCGGGGGGCCGGAGACCCAGTACTTC
>once|TRBJ2-7|.|TRBV3-1/TRBV3-2
CASSSYEQYF
TGTGCCAGCAGCAGCTACGAGCAGTACTTC
>.|TRBJ1-2|TRBD1|TRBV29-1
CSVSWTGNDGYTF
TGCAGCGTTTCCTGGACAGGGAACGATGGCTACACCTTC
>.|TRBJ1-5|.|TRBV2
CASSGRDQPQHF
TGTGCCAGCAGTGGCCGAGATCAGCCCCAGCATTTT
>.|TRBJ1-1|TRBD1|TRBV7-2
CASSRGTGHMNTEAFF
TGTGCCAGCAGCAGAGGGACAGGCCATATGAACACTGAAGCTTTCTTT
>.|TRBJ1-4|.|TRBV18
CASSPGRNEKLFF
TGTGCCAGCTCACCGGGACGGAATGAAAAACTGTTTTTT
>.|TRBJ2-2|.|TRBV7-2
CASSLNPTGDTGELFF
TGTGCCAGCAGCTTAAACCCGACAGGAGACACCGGGGAGCTGTTTTTT
>.|TRBJ2-6|.|TRBV5-1
CASSLDESGANVLTF
TGCGCCAGCAGCTTGGACGAATCTGGGGCCAACGTCCTGACTTTC
>.|TRBJ1-1|.|TRBV3-1/TRBV3-2
CASSQRDDGEAFF
TGTGCCAGCAGCCAACGGGACGATGGTGAAGCTTTCTTT
>once|TRBJ1-1|TRBD1|TRBV5-5
CASSPGPQGAPRNTEAFF
TGTGCCAGCAGCCCGGGGCCACAGGGGGCGCCCCGGAACACTGAAGCTTTCTTT
>.|TRBJ2-7|.|TRBV3-1/TRBV3-2
CASSQADSYEQYF
TGTGCCAGCAGCCAAGCGGATTCCTACGAGCAGTACTTC
>.|TRBJ1-1|.|TRBV18
CASSPISTGGTEAFF
TGTGCCAGCTCACCGATCTCGACAGGTGGAACTGAAGCTTTCTTT
>.|TRBJ2-7|.|TRBV29-1
CSVVGANYEQYF
TGCAGCGTCGTAGGGGCCAACTACGAGCAGTACTTC
>.|TRBJ2-3|.|TRBV3-1/TRBV3-2
CASSQVSLSKADTQYF
TGTGCCAGCAGCCAAGTTTCACTTTCTAAGGCAGATACGCAGTATTTT
>.|TRBJ1-2|.|TRBV9
CASSVEGVNYGYTF
TGTGCCAGCAGCGTAGAAGGGGTGAACTATGGCTACACCTTC
>.|TRBJ1-1|.|TRBV7-9
CASSQREFGAFF
TGTGCCAGCAGCCAGAGGGAGTTTGGAGCTTTCTTT
>.|TRBJ1-2|TRBD1|TRBV30
CAWSSGTVNGYTF
TGTGCCTGGAGTTCCGGGACAGTGAATGGCTACACCTTC
>once|TRBJ1-2|.|TRBV19
CASSIGETIPNYGYTF
TGTGCCAGTAGTATAGGGGAGACAATACCTAACTATGGCTACACCTTC
>.|TRBJ1-5|TRBD1|TRBV9
CASSVGDRGHQPQHF
TGTGCCAGCAGCGTAGGGGACAGGGGGCATCAGCCCCAGCATTTT
>.|TRBJ2-5|.|TRBV19
CASSIGPPETQYF
TGTGCCAGTAGTATAGGTCCCCCTGAGACCCAGTACTTC
>.|TRBJ1-4|.|TRBV6-5
CASSYSANEKLFF
TGTGCCAGCAGTTACTCGGCTAATGAAAAACTGTTTTTT
>once|TRBJ2-5|.|TRBV5-1
CASSPAGTPTPETQYF
TGCGCCAGCAGCCCCGCCGGGACGCCCACTCCTGAGACCCAGTACTTC
>once|TRBJ1-3|TRBD1|TRBV7-9
CASRGTGVGNTIYF
TGTGCCAGCAGAGGGACAGGGGTTGGAAACACCATATATTTT
>.|TRBJ1-5|.|TRBV27
CASSLQVSGNQPQHF
TGTGCCAGCAGTTTACAGGTGTCGGGCAATCAGCCCCAGCATTTT
>.|TRBJ2-1|.|TRBV6-1
CASSEWNEQFF
TGTGCCAGCAGTGAGTGGAATGAGCAGTTCTTC
>.|TRBJ2-7|.|TRBV5-1
CASSPTSGTLTYEQYF
TGCGCCAGCAGCCCCACCTCCGGGACACTTACCTACGAGCAGTACTTC
>.|TRBJ2-5|.|TRBV2
CASSGQGLETQYF
TGTGCCAGCAGTGGACAGGGACTAGAGACCCAGTACTTC
>.|TRBJ1-2|.|TRBV19
CASSLGGNDYGYTF
TGTGCCAGTTCCCTCGGGGGGAACGACTATGGCTACACCTTC
>.|TRBJ2-3|TRBD2|TRBV2
CASSEIFRTSGGTRGRASTDTQYF
TGTGCCAGCAGTGAAATTTTTCGGACTAGCGGGGGAACCCGTGGCCGGGCAAGCACAGATACGCAGTATTTT
>.|TRBJ2-3|.|TRBV9
CASSVAGATSTDTQYF
TGTGCCAGCAGCGTAGCGGGGGCGACTAGCACAGATACGCAGTATTTT
>.|TRBJ2-1|.|TRBV7-9
CASSFEGGANEQFF
TGTGCCAGCAGCTTCGAGGGGGGTGCGAATGAGCAGTTCTTC
>.|TRBJ1-2|.|TRBV5-6
CASSLGQSIYGYTF
TGTGCCAGCAGCTTGGGGCAGTCAATCTATGGCTACACCTTC
>.|TRBJ2-1|.|TRBV9
CASSPRQEGNEQFF
TGTGCCAGCAGCCCCCGACAGGAGGGAAATGAGCAGTTCTTC
>.|TRBJ2-3|.|TRBV7-9
CASSLKITSTDTQYF
TGTGCCAGCAGCTTAAAGATTACTAGCACAGATACGCAGTATTTT
>.|TRBJ1-2|.|TRBV7-2
CASSLVTTLNLGYTF
TGTGCCAGCAGCTTAGTGACGACCTTGAATCTCGGCTACACCTTC
>.|TRBJ1-1|.|TRBV15
CATSRDRRDTEAFF
TGTGCCACCAGCAGAGATCGAAGGGACACTGAAGCTTTCTTT